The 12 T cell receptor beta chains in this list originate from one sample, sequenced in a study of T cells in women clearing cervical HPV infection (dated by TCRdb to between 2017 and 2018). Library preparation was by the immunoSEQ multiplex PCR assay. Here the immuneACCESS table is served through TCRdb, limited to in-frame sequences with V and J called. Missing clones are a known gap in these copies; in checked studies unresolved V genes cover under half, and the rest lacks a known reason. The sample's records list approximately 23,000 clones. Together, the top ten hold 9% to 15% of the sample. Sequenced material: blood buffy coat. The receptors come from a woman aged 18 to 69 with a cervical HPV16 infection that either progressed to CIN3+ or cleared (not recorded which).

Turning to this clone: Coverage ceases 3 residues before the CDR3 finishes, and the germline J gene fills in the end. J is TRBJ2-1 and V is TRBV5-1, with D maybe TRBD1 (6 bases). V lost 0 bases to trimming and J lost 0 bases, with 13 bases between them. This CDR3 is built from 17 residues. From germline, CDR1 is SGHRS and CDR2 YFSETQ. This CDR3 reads CASSLGPTGSSYNEQFF. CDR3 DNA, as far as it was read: TGCGCCAGCAGCTTGGGCCCTACAGGGAGCTCCTACAATGAG.

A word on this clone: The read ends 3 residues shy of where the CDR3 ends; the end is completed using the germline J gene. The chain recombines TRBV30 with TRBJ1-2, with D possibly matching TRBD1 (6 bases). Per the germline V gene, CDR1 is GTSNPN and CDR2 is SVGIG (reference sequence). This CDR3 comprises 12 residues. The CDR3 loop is CAWSPQGQLYTF. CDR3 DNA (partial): TGTGCCTGGAGTCCCCAAGGACAGCTT. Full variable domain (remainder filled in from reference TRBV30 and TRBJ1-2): SQTIHQWPATLVQPVGSPLSLECTVEGTSNPNLYWYRQAAGRGLQLLFYSVGIGQISSEVPQNLSASRPQDRQFILSSKKLLLSDSGFYLCAWSPQGQLYTFGSGTRLTVV.

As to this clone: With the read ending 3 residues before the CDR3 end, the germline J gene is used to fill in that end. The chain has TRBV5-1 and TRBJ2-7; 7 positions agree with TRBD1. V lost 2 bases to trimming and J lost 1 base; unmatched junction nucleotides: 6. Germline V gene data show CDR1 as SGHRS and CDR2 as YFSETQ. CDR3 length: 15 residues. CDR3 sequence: CASSLNRGTSYEQYF. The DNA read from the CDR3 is TGCGCCAGCAGCTTAAACAGGGGAACTTCCTACGAG.

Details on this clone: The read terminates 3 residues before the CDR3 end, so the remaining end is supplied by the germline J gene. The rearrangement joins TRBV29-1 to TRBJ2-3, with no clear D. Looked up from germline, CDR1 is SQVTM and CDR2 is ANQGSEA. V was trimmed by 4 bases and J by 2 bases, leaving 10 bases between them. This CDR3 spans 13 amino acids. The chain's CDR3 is CSVVKQITDTQYF. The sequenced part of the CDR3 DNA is TGCAGCGTTGTGAAACAGATCACAGATACG.

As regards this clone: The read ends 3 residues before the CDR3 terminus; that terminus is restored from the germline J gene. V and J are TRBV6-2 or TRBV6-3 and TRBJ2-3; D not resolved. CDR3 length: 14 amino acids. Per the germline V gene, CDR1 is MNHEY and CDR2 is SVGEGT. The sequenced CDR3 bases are TGTGCCAGCAGTTACTCGAGGCCCCAAGAGACG. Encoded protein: CASSYSRPQET. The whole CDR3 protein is CASSYSRPQETQYF.

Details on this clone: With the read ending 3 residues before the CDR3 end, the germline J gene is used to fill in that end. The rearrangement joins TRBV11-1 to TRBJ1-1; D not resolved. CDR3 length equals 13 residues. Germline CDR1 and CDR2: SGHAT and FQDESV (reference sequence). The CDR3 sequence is CASSPTPLSEAFF. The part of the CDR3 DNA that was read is TGTGCCAGCAGCCCAACGCCCCTATCAGAA.

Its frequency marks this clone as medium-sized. The CDR3 sequence: CASSETSGGADTQYF. The DNA read from the CDR3 is TGTGCCAGCAGTGAAACTAGCGGGGGGGCAGATACG. The chain recombines TRBV6-1 with TRBJ2-3; 13 bases match TRBD2. From the germline J gene comes the end of the CDR3, since the read stops 3 residues before it. V was clipped by 2 bases and J by 4 bases; unmatched bases: 0. Germline V gives CDR1 MNHNS, CDR2 SASEGT. The CDR3 contains 15 residues.

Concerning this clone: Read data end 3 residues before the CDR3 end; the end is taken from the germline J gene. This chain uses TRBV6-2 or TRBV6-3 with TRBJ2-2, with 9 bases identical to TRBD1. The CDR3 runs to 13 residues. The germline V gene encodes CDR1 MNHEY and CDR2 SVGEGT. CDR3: CATGDREAAPLFF. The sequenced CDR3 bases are TGTGCCACCGGGGACAGGGAGGCTGCACCG.

The part of the CDR3 DNA that was read is TGTGCCAGCAGCCCCCTCTGGACTAGCGGGAGTGCCGCACTCTACAATGAG. Its translation: CASSPLWTSGSAALYNE. The full-length CDR3 reads as CASSPLWTSGSAALYNEQFF. The rearrangement uses TRBV3-1 (or the pseudogene TRBV3-2) and TRBJ2-1; 13 positions agree with TRBD2. The read comes to an end 3 residues before the CDR3 does, leaving the germline J gene to fill in the end. Trimming cost V 4 bases and J 3 bases; bases outside gene matches: 15. Germline V CDR1 and CDR2: LGHDT, YNNKEL (reference sequence). This CDR3 is built from 20 residues.

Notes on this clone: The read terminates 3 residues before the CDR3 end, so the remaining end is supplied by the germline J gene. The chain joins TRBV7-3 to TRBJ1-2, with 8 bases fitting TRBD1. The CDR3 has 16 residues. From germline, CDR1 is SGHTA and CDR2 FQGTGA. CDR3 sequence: CASSLRGQAGTDTYTF. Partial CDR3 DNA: TGTGCCAGCAGCTTAAGGGGACAGGCCGGCACAGATACC.

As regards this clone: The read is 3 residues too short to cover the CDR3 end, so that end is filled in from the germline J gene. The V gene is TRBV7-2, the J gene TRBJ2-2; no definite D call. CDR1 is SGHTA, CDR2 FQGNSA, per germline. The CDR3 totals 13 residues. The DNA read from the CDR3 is TGTGCCAGCAGCGCGGCTGTTTCACGGCCG. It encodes CASSAAVSRP. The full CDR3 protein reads CASSAAVSRPLFF.

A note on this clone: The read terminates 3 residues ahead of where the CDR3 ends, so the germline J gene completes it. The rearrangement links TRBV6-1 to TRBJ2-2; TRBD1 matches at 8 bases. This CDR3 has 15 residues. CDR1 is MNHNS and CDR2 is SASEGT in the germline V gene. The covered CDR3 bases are TGTGCCAGCAGTGACTACAGGACAGGGAGTGAAAAG. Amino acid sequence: CASSDYRTGSEK. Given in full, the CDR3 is CASSDYRTGSEKLFF.